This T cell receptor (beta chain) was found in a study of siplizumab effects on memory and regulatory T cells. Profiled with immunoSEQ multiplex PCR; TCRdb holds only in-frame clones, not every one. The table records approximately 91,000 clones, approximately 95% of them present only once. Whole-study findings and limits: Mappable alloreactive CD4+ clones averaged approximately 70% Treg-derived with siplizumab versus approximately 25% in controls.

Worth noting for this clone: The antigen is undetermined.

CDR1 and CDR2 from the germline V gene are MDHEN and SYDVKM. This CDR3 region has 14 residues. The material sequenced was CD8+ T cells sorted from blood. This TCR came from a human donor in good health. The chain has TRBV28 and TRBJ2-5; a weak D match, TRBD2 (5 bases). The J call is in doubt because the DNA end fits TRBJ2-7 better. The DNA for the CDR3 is TGTGCCAGCAGTTTAGAAGGGAGCTCCTACGAGCAGTACTTC. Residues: CASSLEGSSYEQYF.